Listed below are T cell receptor beta chains from one sample, sequenced in a study of OX40 agonist ivuxolimab in advanced cancers. Profiling relied on immunoSEQ multiplex PCR, and the TCRdb table lists in-frame clones only, not all of them. The repertoire includes tens of thousands of clones, around 86% of them detected once, and less than 3% sits in the top ten. This specimen consisted of CD4+ or CD8+ T cells sorted from blood, obtained in a trial of the OX40 agonist ivuxolimab. These TCRs come from an adult with an advanced solid tumor such as melanoma, head and neck, liver or kidney cancer. CDR3s include the opening cysteine and the closing phenylalanine or tryptophan. A D gene is named only where the DNA matches it firmly. Size tells how often a clone was seen (once, few, many) or the class of an expanded clone, and some rows leave it out.

D,length,J,size,V,CDR3,DNA
-,13,TRBJ1-1,once,TRBV11-3,CASSSGTQKKAFF,TGTGCCAGCAGCAGCGGGACTCAGAAAAAAGCTTTCTTT
-,12,TRBJ2-5,-,TRBV19,CASSVQGETQYF,TGTGCCAGTAGTGTACAGGGAGAGACCCAGTACTTC
-,13,TRBJ2-7,-,TRBV7-9,CASSKETRGEQYF,TGTGCCAGCAGCAAGGAAACCAGGGGCGAGCAGTACTTC
TRBD1,11,TRBJ2-5,-,TRBV6-5,CASRTGEAQYF,TGTGCCAGCAGGACAGGGGAAGCCCAGTACTTC
-,15,TRBJ1-1,-,TRBV29-1,CSVPWIQGTNTEAFF,TGCAGCGTTCCGTGGATCCAGGGAACAAACACTGAAGCTTTCTTT
-,15,TRBJ1-1,-,TRBV9,CASSPDPGPDTEAFF,TGTGCCAGCAGCCCCGATCCGGGTCCGGACACTGAAGCTTTCTTT
-,15,TRBJ1-1,-,TRBV9,CASSPFLLGVTEAFF,TGTGCCAGCAGCCCGTTCCTTTTAGGGGTCACTGAAGCTTTCTTT
-,13,TRBJ1-1,once,TRBV5-4,CASRPTENTEAFF,TGTGCCAGCAGACCGACAGAGAACACTGAAGCTTTCTTT
TRBD2,15,TRBJ2-1,once,TRBV5-4,CASSLSGGVYNEQFF,TGTGCCAGCAGCCTTAGCGGGGGGGTCTACAATGAGCAGTTCTTC
TRBD1,17,TRBJ1-2,-,TRBV27,CASRPMGQAVLLYGYTF,TGTGCCAGCAGACCTATGGGACAGGCAGTCCTCCTCTATGGCTACACCTTC
TRBD1,15,TRBJ1-3,-,TRBV6-5,CASRSRQGRGNTIYF,TGTGCCAGCAGAAGCCGACAGGGGAGGGGAAACACCATATATTTT
TRBD1,15,TRBJ2-1,-,TRBV6-5,CASRDTGGTYNEQFF,TGTGCCAGCAGGGACACAGGGGGTACCTACAATGAGCAGTTCTTC
-,15,TRBJ1-1,-,TRBV6-5,CASYLVGRGNTEAFF,TGTGCCAGCTACTTGGTGGGCAGGGGCAACACTGAAGCTTTCTTT
-,14,TRBJ2-1,-,TRBV6-5,CASSYRDNYNEQFF,TGTGCCAGCAGTTACCGGGACAACTACAATGAGCAGTTCTTC
-,13,TRBJ2-3,-,TRBV5-6,CASSLLRTDTQYF,TGTGCCAGCAGCTTGCTCCGCACAGATACGCAGTATTTT
TRBD1,16,TRBJ2-2,-,TRBV11-2,CASSPRTGWVTGELFF,TGTGCCAGCAGCCCCCGGACAGGGTGGGTCACCGGGGAGCTGTTTTTT
TRBD2,16,TRBJ2-2,-,TRBV11-3,CASSGAGVSKTGELFF,TGTGCCAGCAGCGGGGCGGGGGTCAGTAAGACCGGGGAGCTGTTTTTT
-,13,TRBJ2-7,-,TRBV6-1,CASNGVGAYEQYF,TGTGCCAGCAATGGGGTAGGGGCATACGAGCAGTACTTC
-,12,TRBJ1-2,few,TRBV7-2,CASSFPGFGYTF,TGTGCCAGCAGCTTCCCAGGGTTCGGCTACACCTTC
-,15,TRBJ1-6,many,TRBV30,CAWSVIGTKSSPLHF,TGTGCCTGGAGTGTTATCGGGACAAAGAGTTCACCCCTCCACTTT
TRBD1,16,TRBJ1-2,-,TRBV2,CASSRDRGPTNYGYTF,TGTGCCAGCAGTAGGGACAGGGGCCCTACTAACTATGGCTACACCTTC
-,14,TRBJ2-2,-,TRBV6-5,CASSYIGTAGELFF,TGTGCCAGCAGCTACATTGGGACGGCCGGAGAGCTGTTTTTT
TRBD2,14,TRBJ2-4,once,TRBV11-2,CASSFVAGENIQYF,TGTGCCAGCAGCTTTGTGGCGGGGGAAAACATTCAGTACTTC
TRBD1,19,TRBJ2-3,-,TRBV5-1,CASSLGNAYGQGQGDTQYF,TGCGCCAGCAGCTTGGGCAACGCCTACGGACAGGGACAGGGAGATACGCAGTATTTT
-,17,TRBJ2-1,-,TRBV19,CASSTLVGGSSYNEQFF,TGTGCCAGTAGTACCCTAGTAGGGGGGTCCTCCTACAATGAGCAGTTCTTC
TRBD1,15,TRBJ1-1,-,TRBV10-3,CAIRTGQGSRTEAFF,TGTGCCATCAGGACCGGACAGGGTTCGAGGACTGAAGCTTTCTTT
TRBD1,19,TRBJ1-1,-,TRBV28,CAILDPRSGTGILNTEAFF,TGTGCCATCCTCGACCCCAGATCCGGGACAGGAATTTTGAACACTGAAGCTTTCTTT
-,16,TRBJ2-6,once,TRBV9,CASSASYRAGANVLTF,TGTGCCAGCAGCGCCAGCTACAGGGCTGGGGCCAACGTCCTGACTTTC
TRBD1,15,TRBJ1-6,-,TRBV5-8,CASSLWTGSTSPLHF,TGTGCCAGCAGCTTGTGGACAGGGTCAACTTCACCCCTCCACTTT
TRBD1,18,TRBJ1-3,-,TRBV10-1,CATLLSGSGGFSGNTIYF,TGCGCCACCCTCCTGAGCGGGTCAGGGGGATTCTCTGGAAACACCATATATTTT
-,14,TRBJ1-5,few,TRBV7-2,CASSFSGPNQPQHF,TGTGCCAGCAGCTTTTCTGGGCCGAATCAGCCCCAGCATTTT
TRBD1,16,TRBJ1-2,few,TRBV29-1,CSVDPFLIQGVNGYTF,TGCAGCGTTGACCCCTTTCTGATACAGGGGGTTAATGGCTACACCTTC
TRBD1,17,TRBJ2-6,-,TRBV5-1,CASSVYPGGAGANVLTF,TGCGCCAGCAGCGTATATCCAGGGGGCGCTGGGGCCAACGTCCTGACTTTC
-,16,TRBJ1-1,-,TRBV28,CASSLPGVRADTEAFF,TGTGCCAGCAGTTTACCCGGTGTCAGGGCGGACACTGAAGCTTTCTTT
-,13,TRBJ2-5,-,TRBV9,CASSVRGQETQYF,TGTGCCAGCAGCGTCCGCGGGCAAGAGACCCAGTACTTC
-,17,TRBJ1-1,-,TRBV18,CASSNHSARKRNTEAFF,TGTGCCAGCTCAAACCATTCTGCGCGGAAAAGAAACACTGAAGCTTTCTTT
-,13,TRBJ2-7,-,TRBV18,CASSQRSAYEQYF,TGTGCCAGCTCACAACGCAGCGCCTACGAGCAGTACTTC
-,12,TRBJ1-1,-,TRBV7-2,CASSTGGTEAFF,TGTGCCAGCAGCACCGGGGGAACTGAAGCTTTCTTT
-,15,TRBJ2-3,-,TRBV5-1,CASSLDGKFTDTQYF,TGCGCCAGCAGCTTGGACGGTAAATTCACAGATACGCAGTATTTT
-,14,TRBJ2-3,-,TRBV5-1,CASSLVASTDTQYF,TGCGCCAGCAGCTTGGTGGCAAGCACAGATACGCAGTATTTT
-,15,TRBJ1-2,-,TRBV28,CATIPGSDTSYGYTF,TGTGCCACAATTCCAGGCTCGGATACATCCTATGGCTACACCTTC
-,12,TRBJ1-1,-,TRBV5-1,CASSAGEGKAFF,TGCGCCAGCAGCGCCGGGGAGGGCAAAGCTTTCTTT
-,12,TRBJ2-1,-,TRBV7-3,CASSRSGHEQFF,TGTGCCAGCAGCCGTTCGGGCCATGAGCAGTTCTTC
TRBD1,15,TRBJ2-2,-,TRBV19,CASSAGTGSTGELFF,TGTGCCAGTAGCGCGGGGACAGGGAGTACCGGGGAGCTGTTTTTT
-,16,TRBJ1-1,-,TRBV14,CASSQVAGLSSTEAFF,TGTGCCAGCAGCCAAGTTGCAGGGCTTTCAAGCACTGAAGCTTTCTTT
-,14,TRBJ1-2,-,TRBV2,CASSEGTANYGYTF,TGTGCCAGCAGTGAAGGGACAGCTAACTATGGCTACACCTTC
-,13,TRBJ2-3,once,TRBV6-6,CASSFRQTDTQYF,TGTGCCAGCAGTTTTAGACAGACAGATACGCAGTATTTT
-,15,TRBJ2-5,-,TRBV7-9,CASSLETQFIKTQYF,TGTGCCAGCAGCTTAGAAACCCAATTCATAAAGACCCAGTACTTC
-,13,TRBJ1-1,once,TRBV19,CASSIDRNTEAFF,TGTGCCAGTAGTATTGATAGGAACACTGAAGCTTTCTTT
-,14,TRBJ1-6,-,TRBV15,CATSRVKGNSPLHF,TGTGCCACCAGCAGAGTAAAGGGGAATTCACCCCTCCACTTT
-,12,TRBJ1-1,-,TRBV10-3,CAINGVNTEAFF,TGTGCCATCAATGGCGTGAACACTGAAGCTTTCTTT
-,17,TRBJ1-2,-,TRBV11-2,CASSWGTPIRANYGYTF,TGTGCCAGCAGCTGGGGGACACCCATTAGAGCTAACTATGGCTACACCTTC
-,11,TRBJ2-7,-,TRBV2,CASSPKYEQYF,TGTGCCAGCAGCCCAAAATACGAGCAGTACTTC